This T cell receptor beta chain was recorded in a study of shared clonotypes between healthy human individuals. Libraries were prepared by immunoSEQ multiplex PCR; TCRdb keeps only in-frame clonotypes and omits some of them. The sample has hundreds of thousands of clones, around 78% seen once. This receptor was taken from a young woman in good health. Sequenced input: memory CD4+ T cells sorted from blood. Specified subset: CD45RA-negative fraction.

CDR3 DNA: TGTGCCAGCAGCTTAGTGGTACTAGCGGGAGGGAGCTCCTACAATGAGCAGTTCTTC. This gives the protein CASSLVVLAGGSSYNEQFF. This chain links TRBV7-2 with TRBJ2-1; 13 positions agree with TRBD2. CDR3 size: 19 residues. Trimming at V came to 1 base and at J to 0 bases, leaving 6 bases not matched to a gene. Germline values: CDR1 SGHTA, CDR2 FQGNSA. Variable domain in full (rest from reference TRBV7-2 and TRBJ2-1): GAGVSQSPSNKVTEKGKDVELRCDPISGHTALYWYRQSLGQGLEFLIYFQGNSAPDKSGLPSDRFSAERTGGSVSTLTIQRTQQEDSAVYLCASSLVVLAGGSSYNEQFFGPGTRLTVL.